These T cell receptor beta chains were read from a single sample in a study of cytomegalovirus exposure and HLA in healthy donors. Libraries were prepared by immunoSEQ multiplex PCR; TCRdb keeps only in-frame clonotypes and omits some of them. The sample consists of around 130,000 clones, around 83% of them appearing once. Material: PBMCs. These receptors all come from a woman in her late teens or twenties in good health and CMV-seropositive. Each CDR3 is given with its conserved first and last residue. A D gene is named only where the DNA matches it firmly. Clone size is not always given. Where it is, it says once, few, many or a class for expanded clones.

. TRBJ2-2 TRBV11-2 TRBD2 CASSLRASGRTGELFF TGTGCCAGCAGCTTACGGGCTAGCGGGAGGACCGGGGAGCTGTTTTTT
. TRBJ2-2 TRBV2 . CASSEATSSGELFF TGTGCCAGCAGTGAAGCGACTAGTTCCGGGGAGCTGTTTTTT
. TRBJ2-5 TRBV9 TRBD2 CASSLGTSGGDETQYF TGTGCCAGCAGCTTAGGGACTAGCGGGGGTGACGAGACCCAGTACTTC
. TRBJ2-6 TRBV5-7 . CASSPPPGCSGANVLTF TGTGCCAGCAGCCCTCCTCCGGGTTGCTCTGGGGCCAACGTCCTGACTTTC
. TRBJ1-1 TRBV30 . CAWRGGNRLEAFF TGTGCCTGGAGGGGGGGGAACCGCCTTGAGGCTTTCTTT
. TRBJ2-3 TRBV5-1 . CASTGGSTDTQYF TGCGCCAGCACCGGGGGTAGCACAGATACGCAGTATTTT
. TRBJ2-7 TRBV29-1 TRBD1 CSVGPSGTGAEQYF TGCAGCGTCGGCCCTTCCGGGACAGGGGCCGAGCAGTACTTC
. TRBJ2-3 TRBV4-1 . CASSQVESLFTDTQYF TGCGCCAGCAGCCAAGTCGAGAGCCTTTTCACAGATACGCAGTATTTT
. TRBJ1-5 TRBV28 . CASSSSTANSNQPQHF TGTGCCAGCAGTTCCTCGACAGCTAATAGCAATCAGCCCCAGCATTTT
. TRBJ1-5 TRBV2 . CASSEETANQPQHF TGTGCCAGCAGTGAAGAGACAGCCAATCAGCCCCAGCATTTT
once TRBJ2-3 TRBV5-1 TRBD2 CASSLRMGGGTDTQYF TGCGCCAGCAGCTTGAGGATGGGGGGGGGCACAGATACGCAGTATTTT
. TRBJ1-2 TRBV7-9 TRBD1 CSSSLWDREHGYTF TGTTCCAGCAGCTTATGGGACAGGGAACATGGCTACACCTTC
. TRBJ2-5 TRBV7-2 . CASSRGWGAQETQYF TGTGCCAGCAGCCGGGGGTGGGGAGCTCAAGAGACCCAGTACTTC
. TRBJ2-7 TRBV9 TRBD2 CASSVNSGGYEQYF TGTGCCAGCAGCGTAAACAGCGGGGGCTACGAGCAGTACTTC
. TRBJ1-1 TRBV5-5 . CASTSTAGGGPRSAEAFF TGTGCCAGCACCTCTACCGCTGGGGGGGGGCCGCGAAGCGCTGAAGCTTTCTTT